This T cell receptor beta chain appears in the sequencing data of a study of T cell responses to AZD1222 COVID-19 vaccine. At the level of the study: Recipients boosted at about 4 weeks or about 12 weeks are pooled. Study-level points and caveats: In the spike-specific TCR repertoire, nearly half reportedly target unmutated variant regions.

Clones were sequenced by immunoSEQ multiplex PCR, and TCRdb holds only the in-frame ones, with some missing. This table holds under 200,000 clones, 90% to 95% found once. Concerning this clone: Its matching antigen is unknown.

There are 11 residues in the CDR3. This sample comprised peripheral blood, obtained on day 0 of AZD1222 vaccination. V and J are TRBV21-1 and TRBJ1-5. TRBV21-1 constitutes a pseudogene. This TCR came from an adult in good health. The CDR3 sequence is CARVGRRTQHF. In DNA, the CDR3 is TGTGCCAGAGTGGGGCGGAGGACCCAGCATTTT.